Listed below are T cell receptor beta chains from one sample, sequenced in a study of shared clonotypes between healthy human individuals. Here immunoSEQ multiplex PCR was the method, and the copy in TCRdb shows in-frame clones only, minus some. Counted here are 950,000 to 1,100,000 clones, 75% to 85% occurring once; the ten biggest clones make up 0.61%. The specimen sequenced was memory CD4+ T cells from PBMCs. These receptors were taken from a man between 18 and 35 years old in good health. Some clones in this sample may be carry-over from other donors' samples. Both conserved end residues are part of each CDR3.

CDR3: CASGTSGTGNTEAFF
V: TRBV28
J: TRBJ1-1

CDR3: CAISDTGRRDSGANVLTF
V: TRBV10-3
J: TRBJ2-6

CDR3: CASSATGTDTQYF
V: TRBV9
J: TRBJ2-3

CDR3: CASSPKASDASYEQYF
V: TRBV4-3
J: TRBJ2-7

CDR3: CASSLGLADEQYF
V: TRBV11-1
J: TRBJ2-7

CDR3: CASSFHKRENIQYF
V: TRBV28
J: TRBJ2-4

CDR3: CASSFLGRGGSYEQYF
V: TRBV28
J: TRBJ2-7

CDR3: CASSEGREASYGYTF
V: TRBV2
J: TRBJ1-2

CDR3: CASSGQGHSGNTIYF
V: TRBV27
J: TRBJ1-3

CDR3: CASSLRRSGELFF
V: TRBV13
J: TRBJ2-2

CDR3: CASSRRKTNYGYTF
V: TRBV21-1
J: TRBJ1-2

CDR3: CASGRLAETGELFF
V: TRBV6-1
J: TRBJ2-2

CDR3: CASSPFKGADTGELFF
V: TRBV7-3
J: TRBJ2-2

CDR3: CASSPGTSRLGRLAGIHEQFF
V: TRBV7-7
J: TRBJ2-1

CDR3: CASGLAGADTDTQYF
V: TRBV4-2
J: TRBJ2-3

CDR3: CSVEDRASVPYEQYF
V: TRBV29-1
J: NA

CDR3: CASSLAGSHEQYF
V: TRBV7-9
J: TRBJ2-7

CDR3: CASSLFPGANTEAFF
V: TRBV27
J: TRBJ1-1

CDR3: CASSPQGTYGYTF
V: TRBV7-2
J: TRBJ1-2

CDR3: CASSLGGGTGNTEAFF
V: TRBV5-6
J: TRBJ1-1

CDR3: CASSADVRVYGYTF
V: TRBV28
J: TRBJ1-2

CDR3: CASSRPGPDTQYF
V: TRBV27
J: TRBJ2-3

CDR3: CASRGTQRSEQFF
V: TRBV5-1
J: TRBJ2-1

CDR3: CAWSATGRGSPLHF
V: TRBV30
J: TRBJ1-6

CDR3: CATGASGETGELFF
V: TRBV10-3
J: TRBJ2-2

CDR3: CASSPGTSGRYEQYF
V: TRBV28
J: TRBJ2-7

CDR3: CASSKPGQGNYGYTF
V: TRBV25-1
J: TRBJ1-2

CDR3: CASSARGGSYNEQFF
V: TRBV5-4
J: TRBJ2-1

CDR3: CASTWTDQPQHF
V: TRBV28
J: TRBJ1-5

CDR3: CASSLNAQETQYF
V: TRBV7-2
J: TRBJ2-5

CDR3: CASSLKGISNQPQHF
V: TRBV28
J: TRBJ1-5

CDR3: CASSQTGGLNQPQHF
V: TRBV7-9
J: TRBJ1-5

CDR3: CAISDGSGTYTGELFF
V: TRBV10-3
J: TRBJ2-2

CDR3: CASSARWNVYGYTF
V: TRBV28
J: TRBJ1-2

CDR3: CASSTGTGDIGNTIYF
V: TRBV5-1
J: TRBJ1-3

CDR3: CASSLLGISYEQYF
V: TRBV11-2
J: TRBJ2-7

CDR3: CASSPVQVAGNTIYF
V: TRBV7-2
J: TRBJ1-3

CDR3: CASGTLPGQYF
V: TRBV28
J: TRBJ2-7

CDR3: CASSYSGGIFF
V: TRBV6-5
J: TRBJ2-1

CDR3: CAISEPMGQGAGNTIYF
V: TRBV10-3
J: TRBJ1-3

CDR3: CASSLFREDTEAFF
V: TRBV5-1
J: TRBJ1-1

CDR3: CASSPRQTFSYEQYF
V: TRBV5-1
J: TRBJ2-7

CDR3: CASVFGATVYEQYF
V: TRBV7-8
J: TRBJ2-7

CDR3: CASSGAGLHSGANVLTF
V: TRBV5-1
J: TRBJ2-6

CDR3: CASSDRVGEAFF
V: TRBV19
J: TRBJ1-1

CDR3: CATSSRQNTEAFF
V: TRBV15
J: TRBJ1-1

CDR3: CASSLVGSTDTQYF
V: TRBV7-2
J: TRBJ2-3

CDR3: CASSLGGREDTQYF
V: TRBV5-1
J: TRBJ2-3

CDR3: CASSMTGQGGYSNQPQHF
V: TRBV21-1
J: TRBJ1-5

CDR3: CASSLTWGAGNTIYF
V: TRBV5-1
J: TRBJ1-3